This T cell receptor beta chain was profiled in a study of blood T cell repertoires in COVID-19. Study-wide background: T cells, B-cell-depleted T cells, or PBMCs supplied cDNA or gDNA.

The ends lost 3 bases at V and 3 bases at J; junction bases unmatched: 5. The CDR3 length is 15 residues. Germline CDR1 WSHSY, CDR2 SAAADI. In the source study's methods: Estimation of nucleated cell counts relied on the amplification of reference gene primers. Profiling relied on immunoSEQ multiplex PCR, and the TCRdb table lists in-frame clones only, not all of them. D and trimming come from the DNA, and the V and J calls and clone size come from that table. The data hold roughly 200,000 clones, with 86% observed a single time. The Seattle patients, enrolled during active infection, were followed longitudinally.

The sequencing input was peripheral blood. V gene TRBV10-2 combines with J gene TRBJ2-7; the match to TRBD2 covers 10 bases. The sequence derives from a woman aged 45-65 years with COVID-19, enrolled during active disease. CDR3 bases: TGCGCCAGCAGTGATGGACTAGCGGCCAACTACGAGCAGTACGTC. Its translation: CASSDGLAANYEQYV.